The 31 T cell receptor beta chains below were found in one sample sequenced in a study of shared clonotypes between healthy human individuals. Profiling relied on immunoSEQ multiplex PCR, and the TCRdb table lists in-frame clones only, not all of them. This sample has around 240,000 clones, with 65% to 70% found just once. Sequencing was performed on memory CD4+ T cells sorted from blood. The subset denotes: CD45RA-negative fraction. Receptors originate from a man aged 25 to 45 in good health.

In DNA form, the CDR3 reads TGTGCCAGCGCTATGGGACAGGAGACGTACGAGCAGTACTTC. Protein sequence: CASAMGQETYEQYF. The rearrangement uses TRBV5-4 and TRBJ2-7, with TRBD1 matching 8 bases. The CDR3 consists of 14 residues. J lost 4 bases, V lost 7 bases, and 10 bases had no gene match. Germline lookup yields CDR1 SGHNT and CDR2 YYREEE (reference sequence).

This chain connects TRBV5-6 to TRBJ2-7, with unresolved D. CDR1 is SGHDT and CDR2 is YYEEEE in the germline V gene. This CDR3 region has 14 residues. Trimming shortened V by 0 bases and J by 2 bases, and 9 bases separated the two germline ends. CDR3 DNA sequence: TGTGCCAGCAGCTTGGACGCCGGTCCCTACGAGCAGTACTTC. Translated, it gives CASSLDAGPYEQYF.

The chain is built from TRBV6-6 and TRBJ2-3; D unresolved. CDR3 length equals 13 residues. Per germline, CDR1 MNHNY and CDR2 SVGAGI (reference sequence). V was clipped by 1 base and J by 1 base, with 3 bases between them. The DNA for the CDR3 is TGTGCCAGCAGTTACTTGGGCACAGATACGCAGTATTTT. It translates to CASSYLGTDTQYF.

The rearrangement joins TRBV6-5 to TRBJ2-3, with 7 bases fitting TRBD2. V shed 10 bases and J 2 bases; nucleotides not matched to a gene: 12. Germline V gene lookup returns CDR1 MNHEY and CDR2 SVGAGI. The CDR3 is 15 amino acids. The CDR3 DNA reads TGTGCCACCTCGGGAGCTAGCGGCTACACAGATACGCAGTATTTT. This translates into CATSGASGYTDTQYF.

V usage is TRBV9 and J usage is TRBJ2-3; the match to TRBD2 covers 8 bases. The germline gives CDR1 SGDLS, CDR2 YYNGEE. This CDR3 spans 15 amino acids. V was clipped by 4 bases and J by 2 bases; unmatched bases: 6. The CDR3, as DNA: TGTGCCAGCAGCCCTAGCGGGCCGTCCACAGATACGCAGTATTTT. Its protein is CASSPSGPSTDTQYF. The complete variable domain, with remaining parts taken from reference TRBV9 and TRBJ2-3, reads DSGVTQTPKHLITATGQRVTLRCSPRSGDLSVYWYQQSLDQGLQFLIQYYNGEERAKGNILERFSAQQFPDLHSELNLSSLELGDSALYFCASSPSGPSTDTQYFGPGTRLTVL.

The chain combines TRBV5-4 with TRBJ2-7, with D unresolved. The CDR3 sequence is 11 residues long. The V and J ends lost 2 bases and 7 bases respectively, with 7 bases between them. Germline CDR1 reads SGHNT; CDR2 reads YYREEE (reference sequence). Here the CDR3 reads CASSFQKEQYF. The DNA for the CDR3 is TGTGCCAGCAGCTTTCAAAAGGAGCAGTACTTC.

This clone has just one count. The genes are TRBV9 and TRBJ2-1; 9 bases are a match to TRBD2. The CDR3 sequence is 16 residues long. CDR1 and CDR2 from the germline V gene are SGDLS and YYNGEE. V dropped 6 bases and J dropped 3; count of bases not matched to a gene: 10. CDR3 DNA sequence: TGTGCCAGCACCCCAACCGGGACTAGCTACTACAATGAGCAGTTCTTC. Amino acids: CASTPTGTSYYNEQFF.

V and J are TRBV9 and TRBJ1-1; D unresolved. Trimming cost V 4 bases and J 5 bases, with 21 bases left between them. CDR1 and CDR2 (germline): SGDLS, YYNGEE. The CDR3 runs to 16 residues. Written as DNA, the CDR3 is TGTGCCAGCAGCCCCCCACAACTGGTAGGACGAACTGAAGCTTTCTTT. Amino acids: CASSPPQLVGRTEAFF.

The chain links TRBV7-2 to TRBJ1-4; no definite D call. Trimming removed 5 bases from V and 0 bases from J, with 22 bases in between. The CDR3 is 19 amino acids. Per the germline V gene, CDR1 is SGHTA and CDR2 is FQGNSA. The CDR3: CASSPQVNRRRATNEKLFF. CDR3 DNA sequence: TGTGCCAGCAGCCCCCAGGTCAACAGAAGAAGAGCAACTAATGAAAAACTGTTTTTT.

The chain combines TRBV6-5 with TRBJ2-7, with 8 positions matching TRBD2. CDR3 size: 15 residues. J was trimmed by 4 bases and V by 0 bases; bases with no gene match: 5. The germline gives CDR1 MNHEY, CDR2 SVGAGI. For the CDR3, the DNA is TGTGCCAGCAGTTACTCGAACAGCGGGAGTTACGAGCAGTACTTC. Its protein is CASSYSNSGSYEQYF.

The CDR3 spells CASSLEGGVAVLGYTF. The DNA for the CDR3 is TGCGCCAGCAGCTTGGAAGGGGGAGTGGCGGTCCTGGGCTACACCTTC. This chain joins TRBV5-1 and TRBJ1-2; D is perhaps TRBD1 (6 bases). Germline lookup yields CDR1 SGHRS and CDR2 YFSETQ. The CDR3 contains 16 residues. Trimming removed 0 bases at V and 8 bases at J, with 20 bases between.

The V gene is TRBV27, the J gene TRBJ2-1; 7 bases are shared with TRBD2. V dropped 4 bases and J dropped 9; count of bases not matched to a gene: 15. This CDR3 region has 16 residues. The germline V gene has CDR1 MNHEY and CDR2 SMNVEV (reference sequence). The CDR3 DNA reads TGTGCCAGCAGTTCCCTGCTGGCAGGGAGGGCCGGTGAGCAGTTCTTC. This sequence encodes CASSSLLAGRAGEQFF.

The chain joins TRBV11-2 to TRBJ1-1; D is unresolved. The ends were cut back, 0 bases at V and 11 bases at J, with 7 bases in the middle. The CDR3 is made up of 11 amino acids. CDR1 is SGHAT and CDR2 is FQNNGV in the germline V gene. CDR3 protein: CASSLETVAFF. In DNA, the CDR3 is TGTGCCAGCAGCTTAGAAACCGTCGCTTTCTTT.

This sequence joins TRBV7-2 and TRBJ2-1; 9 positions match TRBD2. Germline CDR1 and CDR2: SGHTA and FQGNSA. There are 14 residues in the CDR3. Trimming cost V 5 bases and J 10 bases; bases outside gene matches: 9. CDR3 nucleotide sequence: TGTGCCAGCAGCCGCAATAAGCGGGGGGACGAGCAGTTCTTC. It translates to CASSRNKRGDEQFF.

CDR3 DNA: TGTGCCAGCAGCTTAGGAAAGAGCGGGGTCTACAATGAGCAGTTCTTC. The encoded protein is CASSLGKSGVYNEQFF. V usage is TRBV7-2 and J usage is TRBJ2-1; TRBD2 matches at 7 bases. V trimming: 1 base; J trimming: 3 bases; junction bases outside the gene matches: 6. The CDR3 length is 16 residues. The germline gives CDR1 SGHTA, CDR2 FQGNSA. Complete variable domain (other parts from reference TRBV7-2 and TRBJ2-1): GAGVSQSPSNKVTEKGKDVELRCDPISGHTALYWYRQSLGQGLEFLIYFQGNSAPDKSGLPSDRFSAERTGGSVSTLTIQRTQQEDSAVYLCASSLGKSGVYNEQFFGPGTRLTVL.

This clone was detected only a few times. CDR3 in amino acids: CASSRRTGSQADTQYF. In DNA form, the CDR3 reads TGTGCCAGCAGTCGTAGGACAGGGAGTCAGGCAGATACGCAGTATTTT. The chain joins TRBV2 to TRBJ2-3; 8 bases are shared with TRBD1. Germline CDR1 SNHLY, CDR2 FYNNEI. With 5 bases clipped from V and 4 bases from J, the junction kept 11 bases outside the gene matches. The CDR3 has 16 residues.

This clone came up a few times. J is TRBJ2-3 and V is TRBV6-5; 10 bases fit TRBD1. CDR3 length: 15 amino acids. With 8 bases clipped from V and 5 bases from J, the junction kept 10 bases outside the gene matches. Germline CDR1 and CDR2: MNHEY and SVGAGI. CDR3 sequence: CASQRQGATGDTQYF. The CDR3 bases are TGTGCCAGCCAACGACAGGGGGCAACTGGAGATACGCAGTATTTT.

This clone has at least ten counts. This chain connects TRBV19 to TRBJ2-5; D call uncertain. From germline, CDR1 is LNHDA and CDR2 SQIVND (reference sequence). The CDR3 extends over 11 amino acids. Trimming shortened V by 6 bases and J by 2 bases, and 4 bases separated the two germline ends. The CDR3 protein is CASRGQETQYF. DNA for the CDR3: TGTGCCAGTAGAGGGCAAGAGACCCAGTACTTC.

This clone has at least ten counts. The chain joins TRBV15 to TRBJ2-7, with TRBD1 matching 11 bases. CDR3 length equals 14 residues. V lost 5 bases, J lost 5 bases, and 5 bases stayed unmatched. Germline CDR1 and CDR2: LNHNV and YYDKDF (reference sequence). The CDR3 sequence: CATSEDRGLNEQYF. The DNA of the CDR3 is TGTGCCACCAGCGAGGACAGGGGGCTTAACGAGCAGTACTTC.

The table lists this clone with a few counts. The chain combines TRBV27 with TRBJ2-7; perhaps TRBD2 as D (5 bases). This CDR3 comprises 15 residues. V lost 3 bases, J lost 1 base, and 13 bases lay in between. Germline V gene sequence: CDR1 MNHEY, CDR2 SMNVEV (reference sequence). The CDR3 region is CASSFRETRSYEQYF. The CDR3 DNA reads TGTGCCAGCAGTTTTCGGGAAACTCGGTCCTACGAGCAGTACTTC.

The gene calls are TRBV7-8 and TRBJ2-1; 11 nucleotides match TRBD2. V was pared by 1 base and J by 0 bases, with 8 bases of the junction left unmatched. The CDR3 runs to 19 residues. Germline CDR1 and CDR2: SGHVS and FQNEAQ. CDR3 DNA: TGTGCCAGCAGCTTAGAGGTAGCGGGAGGGTACTTCTCCTACAATGAGCAGTTCTTC. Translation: CASSLEVAGGYFSYNEQFF.

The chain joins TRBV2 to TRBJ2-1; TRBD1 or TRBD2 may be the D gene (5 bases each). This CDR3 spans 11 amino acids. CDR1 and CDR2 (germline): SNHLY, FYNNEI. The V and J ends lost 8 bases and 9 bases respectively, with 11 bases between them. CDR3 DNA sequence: TGTGCCAGCGGAGGCCAGGGTGAGCAGTTCTTC. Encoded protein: CASGGQGEQFF.

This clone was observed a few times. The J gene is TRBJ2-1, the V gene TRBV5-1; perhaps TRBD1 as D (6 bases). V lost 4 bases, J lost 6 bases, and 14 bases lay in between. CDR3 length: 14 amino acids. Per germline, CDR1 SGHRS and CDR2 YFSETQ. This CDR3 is CASSQDSVSNEQFF. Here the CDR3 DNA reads TGCGCCAGCAGCCAGGACAGTGTGTCCAATGAGCAGTTCTTC.

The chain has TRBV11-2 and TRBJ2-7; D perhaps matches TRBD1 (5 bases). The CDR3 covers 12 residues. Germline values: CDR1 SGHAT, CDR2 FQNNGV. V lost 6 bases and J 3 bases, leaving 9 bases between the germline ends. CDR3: CASRLTDYEQYF. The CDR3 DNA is TGTGCCAGCAGGCTGACAGACTACGAGCAGTACTTC.

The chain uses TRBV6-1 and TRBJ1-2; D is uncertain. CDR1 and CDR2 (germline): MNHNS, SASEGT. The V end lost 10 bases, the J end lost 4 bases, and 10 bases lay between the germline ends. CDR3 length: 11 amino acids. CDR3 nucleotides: TGTGCCACCTACCGGGGCTATGGCTACACCTTC. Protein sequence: CATYRGYGYTF.

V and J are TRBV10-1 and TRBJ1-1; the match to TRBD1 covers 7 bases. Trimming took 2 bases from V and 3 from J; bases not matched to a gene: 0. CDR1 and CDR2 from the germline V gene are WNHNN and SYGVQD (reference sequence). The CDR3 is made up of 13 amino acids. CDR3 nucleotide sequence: TGCGCCAGCAGTGAGCAGGGGGACACTGAAGCTTTCTTT. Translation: CASSEQGDTEAFF.

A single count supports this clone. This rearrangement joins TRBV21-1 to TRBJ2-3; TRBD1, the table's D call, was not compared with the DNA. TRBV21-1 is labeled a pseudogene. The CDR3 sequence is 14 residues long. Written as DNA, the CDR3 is TGTGCCAGCAGGAAGGACAAGAGAACAGATACGCAGTATTTT. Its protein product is CASRKDKRTDTQYF.

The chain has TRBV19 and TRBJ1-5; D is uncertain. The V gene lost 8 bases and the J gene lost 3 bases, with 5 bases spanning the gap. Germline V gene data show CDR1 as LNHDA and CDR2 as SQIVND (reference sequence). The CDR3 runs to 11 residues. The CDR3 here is CASETNQPQHF. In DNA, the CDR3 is TGTGCCAGTGAGACCAATCAGCCCCAGCATTTT.

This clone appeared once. CDR3 protein: CASSPVVRDTQYF. As DNA, the CDR3 is TGTGCCAGCAGCCCTGTTGTCCGAGATACGCAGTATTTT. The genes are TRBV7-8 and TRBJ2-3; D not certain. CDR3 length: 13 residues. The germline V and J ends were trimmed by 5 bases and 5 bases, with 11 bases remaining between them. In germline, CDR1 is SGHVS, CDR2 FQNEAQ.

The CDR3 loop reads CASSFSITTNIQYF. DNA for the CDR3: TGTGCCAGCAGCTTTAGTATCACAACAAACATTCAGTACTTC. The chain couples TRBV28 to TRBJ2-4; D is undetermined. Germline V gene lookup returns CDR1 MDHEN and CDR2 SYDVKM. CDR3 length: 14 amino acids. V lost 6 bases and J lost 6, with 15 bases in between.

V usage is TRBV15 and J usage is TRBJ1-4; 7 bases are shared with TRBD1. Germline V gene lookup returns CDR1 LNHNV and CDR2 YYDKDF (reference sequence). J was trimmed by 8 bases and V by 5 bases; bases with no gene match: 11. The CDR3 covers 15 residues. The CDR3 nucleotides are TGTGCCACCAGCTCAAGGACAGGAATAGTAGAAAAACTGTTTTTT. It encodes CATSSRTGIVEKLFF.